A single sample is the source of the 27 T cell receptor beta chains below, sequenced in a study of cytomegalovirus exposure and HLA in healthy donors. The PCR used 60 Vbeta and 13 Jbeta primers. Using immunoSEQ multiplex PCR, the repertoire was profiled, and TCRdb retains in-frame clones only, with some absent. The data contain around 190,000 clones, approximately 80% of them singletons. Input material: PBMCs. These receptors were taken from a female donor in good health and CMV-seronegative.

This rearrangement joins TRBV7-8 to TRBJ1-2; TRBD1 might be the D (6 bases). There are 14 residues in the CDR3. The V end was cut by 8 bases, the J end by 7 bases, with 20 bases between. Germline assignment: CDR1 SGHVS and CDR2 FQNEAQ. CDR3 loop: CASETGQRGSGYTF. The DNA of the CDR3 is TGTGCCAGCGAGACCGGACAGAGGGGGTCTGGCTACACCTTC.

This clone was recorded only once. The chain couples TRBV15 to TRBJ2-7; D is perhaps TRBD1 (6 bases). This CDR3 is 13 amino acids long. Germline assignment: CDR1 LNHNV and CDR2 YYDKDF (reference sequence). V lost 3 bases and J 3 bases, leaving 9 bases between the germline ends. CDR3: CATSRDSYYEQYF. CDR3 sequence (DNA): TGTGCCACCAGCAGGGACAGTTACTACGAGCAGTACTTC. The variable domain in full, with the rest retrieved from reference TRBV15 and TRBJ2-7, is DAMVIQNPRYQVTQFGKPVTLSCSQTLNHNVMYWYQQKSSQAPKLLFHYYDKDFNNEADTPDNFQSRRPNTSFCFLDIRSPGLGDTAMYLCATSRDSYYEQYFGPGTRLTVT.

The CDR3 here is CASSLSFRDGYTF. Written as DNA, the CDR3 is TGTGCCAGCAGCTTAAGTTTTCGGGATGGCTACACCTTC. The V call is TRBV13, the J call TRBJ1-2; D is uncertain. The CDR3 loop spans 13 amino acids. V gave up 2 bases and J gave up 6 bases, with 10 bases separating them. The germline V gene encodes CDR1 PRHDT and CDR2 FYEKMQ (reference sequence). The full variable domain, with the rest looked up from reference TRBV13 and TRBJ1-2, is AAGVIQSPRHLIKEKRETATLKCYPIPRHDTVYWYQQGPGQDPQFLISFYEKMQSDKGSIPDRFSAQQFSDYHSELNMSSLELGDSALYFCASSLSFRDGYTFGSGTRLTVV.

This clone was seen a single time. The sample has other DNA sequences that encode this CDR3 too. The chain joins TRBV2 to TRBJ2-1, with D unclear. The CDR3 has 13 residues. Germline assignment: CDR1 SNHLY and CDR2 FYNNEI. The V and J ends lost 4 bases and 1 base respectively, with 5 bases between them. DNA of the CDR3: TGTGCCAGCAGTGCGAGGTCCTACAATGAGCAGTTCTTC. Protein: CASSARSYNEQFF.

This chain connects TRBV5-1 to TRBJ2-1, with 8 bases aligning to TRBD1. The CDR3 runs 15 residues. J gave up 3 bases and V 1 base, and 3 bases lay outside the gene matches. Germline CDR1 SGHRS, CDR2 YFSETQ. CDR3 sequence (DNA): TGCGCCAGCAGCTTGTTACAGGGGGTCTACAATGAGCAGTTCTTC. Amino acid sequence: CASSLLQGVYNEQFF.

This clone has a handful of counts. CDR3 region: CASSYSRGREFF. In nucleotides, the CDR3 is TGTGCCAGCAGTTACTCGCGAGGGCGCGAGTTCTTC. The chain links TRBV6-5 to TRBJ2-1, with D possibly TRBD2 on 5 matching bases. CDR1 and CDR2 from the germline V gene are MNHEY and SVGAGI. The CDR3 contains 12 residues. V was pared by 0 bases and J by 14 bases, with 11 bases between.

The rearrangement uses TRBV7-2 and TRBJ2-7; possible D gene TRBD2, 7 bases. V lost 6 bases to trimming and J lost 2 bases, with 11 bases between them. This CDR3 has 13 residues. Germline V gives CDR1 SGHTA, CDR2 FQGNSA. The CDR3 sequence: CASRGGDTYEQYF. Written as DNA, the CDR3 is TGTGCCAGCAGGGGAGGGGACACCTACGAGCAGTACTTC.

The chain carries TRBV7-8 and TRBJ1-3, with 7 bases fitting TRBD1. Per germline, CDR1 SGHVS and CDR2 FQNEAQ. V was clipped by 4 bases and J by 0 bases; unmatched bases: 9. The CDR3 consists of 17 residues. CDR3 protein: CASSYSRGWGSGNTIYF. The CDR3 DNA follows: TGTGCCAGCAGCTACAGCAGGGGGTGGGGCTCTGGAAACACCATATATTTT.

The genes are TRBV11-2 and TRBJ2-2; D is undetermined. The CDR3 extends over 15 amino acids. Germline CDR1 SGHAT, CDR2 FQNNGV. The V gene lost 5 bases and the J gene lost 1 base, with 11 bases spanning the gap. The DNA for the CDR3 is TGTGCCAGCAGCGTCACCTACAGGAACACCGGGGAGCTGTTTTTT. Its protein product is CASSVTYRNTGELFF. Using reference TRBV11-2 and TRBJ2-2 for the parts outside the CDR3, the full variable domain is EAGVAQSPRYKIIEKRQSVAFWCNPISGHATLYWYQQILGQGPKLLIQFQNNGVVDDSQLPKDRFSAERLKGVDSTLKIQPAKLEDSAVYLCASSVTYRNTGELFFGEGSRLTVL.

CDR3 region: CAIKGAPAGGPGDTQYF. The CDR3 DNA reads as TGTGCCATCAAGGGCGCCCCAGCGGGAGGGCCTGGAGATACGCAGTATTTT. The V gene is TRBV10-3, the J gene TRBJ2-3; 10 bases fit TRBD2. This CDR3 is built from 17 residues. Germline-derived CDR1 and CDR2 are ENHRY and SYGVKD. Trimming cost V 7 bases and J 5 bases; bases outside gene matches: 15.

The gene calls are TRBV7-3 and TRBJ2-1; 11 bases are shared with TRBD2. V lost 3 bases and J lost 5; bases outside the gene matches: 3. The CDR3 sequence is 15 residues long. Germline values: CDR1 SGHTA, CDR2 FQGTGA. The CDR3 nucleotides are TGTGCCAGCAGCTTTAGCGGGGGGGGGCACAATGAGCAGTTCTTC. It specifies CASSFSGGGHNEQFF.

The V call is TRBV29-1, the J call TRBJ2-1; 7 nucleotides align to TRBD2. Germline V gene data show CDR1 as SQVTM and CDR2 as ANQGSEA. The CDR3 runs to 18 residues. J lost 3 bases, V lost 3 bases, and 17 bases had no gene match. The CDR3 loop reads CSVDDRGVYGRNYNEQFF. CDR3 nucleotide sequence: TGCAGCGTTGACGATCGGGGGGTTTACGGACGAAACTACAATGAGCAGTTCTTC.

V gene TRBV2 combines with J gene TRBJ2-3; D may be TRBD2 (5 bases). The germline CDR1 and CDR2 sequences are SNHLY and FYNNEI. The ends were cut back, 8 bases at V and 4 bases at J, with 25 bases in the middle. This CDR3 has 17 residues. CDR3 amino acids: CASSASYGNGRADTQYF. The CDR3 DNA reads as TGTGCCAGCTCTGCCTCATACGGGAATGGAAGGGCAGATACGCAGTATTTT.

In this sample, this clone turned up a few times. The chain couples TRBV2 to TRBJ2-1; TRBD2 is a possible D gene (5 bases). Germline lookup yields CDR1 SNHLY and CDR2 FYNNEI. The CDR3 length is 14 residues. Trimming cost V 8 bases and J 10 bases, with 21 bases left between them. The CDR3 nucleotides read TGTGCCAGCGGTAGGCAATCCTCTCCGGGGGAGCAGTTCTTC. Its protein is CASGRQSSPGEQFF.

This chain joins TRBV7-9 and TRBJ2-5; possible D gene TRBD1, 6 bases. The better agreement between TRBJ2-7 and the DNA end casts doubt on the J call. The CDR3 runs 14 residues. The germline V gene encodes CDR1 SEHNR and CDR2 FQNEAQ (reference sequence). The chain's CDR3 is CASSLTGSTYEQYF. For the CDR3, the DNA is TGTGCCAGCAGCCTAACAGGGTCCACCTACGAGCAGTACTTC.

This chain connects TRBV6-1 to TRBJ2-3; a possible D gene is TRBD1 (6 bases). Trimming stripped 2 bases from V and 9 bases from J, with 12 bases between. The CDR3 covers 13 residues. Germline CDR1 and CDR2: MNHNS and SASEGT. Written as DNA, the CDR3 is TGTGCCAGCAGTGAAATTGGGGGCCCGACGCAGTATTTT. This codes for CASSEIGGPTQYF.

The rearrangement uses TRBV15 and TRBJ1-1; D perhaps matches TRBD1 (6 bases). This CDR3 spans 14 amino acids. Looked up from germline, CDR1 is LNHNV and CDR2 is YYDKDF (reference sequence). The V and J ends lost 3 bases and 4 bases respectively, with 12 bases between them. CDR3 protein: CATSRKGVGTEAFF. The CDR3 DNA is TGTGCCACCAGCAGGAAGGGGGTGGGCACTGAAGCTTTCTTT.

The chain uses TRBV7-9 and TRBJ2-7; either TRBD1 or TRBD2 may supply D (6 bases each). Germline V CDR1 and CDR2: SEHNR, FQNEAQ (reference sequence). The V gene lost 5 bases and the J gene lost 5 bases, with 13 bases spanning the gap. The CDR3 runs to 13 residues. CDR3 sequence reads: CASSLGGGDEQYF. The CDR3 coding sequence is TGTGCCAGCAGCCTAGGAGGGGGTGACGAGCAGTACTTC.

The genes are TRBV9 and TRBJ2-2, with 12 bases matching TRBD1. Germline V gene sequence: CDR1 SGDLS, CDR2 YYNGEE. The trim removed 0 bases at V and 6 bases at J, leaving 3 bases unmatched. The CDR3 spans 16 residues. The CDR3 sequence: CASSVAGQGAPGELFF. CDR3 nucleotide sequence: TGTGCCAGCAGCGTAGCGGGACAGGGGGCGCCCGGGGAGCTGTTTTTT. The full variable domain, with the rest looked up from reference TRBV9 and TRBJ2-2, is DSGVTQTPKHLITATGQRVTLRCSPRSGDLSVYWYQQSLDQGLQFLIQYYNGEERAKGNILERFSAQQFPDLHSELNLSSLELGDSALYFCASSVAGQGAPGELFFGEGSRLTVL.

The rearrangement joins TRBV5-1 to TRBJ2-1; 7 bases are shared with TRBD2. Germline V gene sequence: CDR1 SGHRS, CDR2 YFSETQ. The CDR3 covers 16 residues. Germline trimming cut 4 bases from V and 2 bases from J; bases unmatched to any gene: 9. The CDR3 spells CASSRLALSTYNEQFF. The CDR3 DNA reads TGCGCCAGCAGCCGACTAGCTCTTAGTACCTACAATGAGCAGTTCTTC.

V gene TRBV28 combines with J gene TRBJ1-5; 8 bases match TRBD1. CDR1 and CDR2 (germline): MDHEN, SYDVKM. This CDR3 contains 15 residues. In DNA form, the CDR3 reads TGTGCGCTCTCCGGGCAGGGGGCGTCTTATCAGCCCCAGCATTTT. Translating gives CALSGQGASYQPQHF. Complete variable domain (other parts from reference TRBV28 and TRBJ1-5): DVKVTQSSRYLVKRTGEKVFLECVQDMDHENMFWYRQDPGLGLRLIYFSYDVKMKEKGDIPEGYSVSREKKERFSLILESASTNQTSMYLCALSGQGASYQPQHFGDGTRLSIL.

J is TRBJ1-1 and V is TRBV6-5; the match to TRBD1 covers 7 bases. Germline V lookup: CDR1 MNHEY, CDR2 SVGAGI. The V and J ends lost 5 bases and 4 bases, in that order; junction bases with no gene match: 4. The CDR3 has 13 amino acids. The CDR3 bases are TGTGCCAGCAGTGCGACAGGGTTCACTGAAGCTTTCTTT. It translates to CASSATGFTEAFF.

This clone was seen a handful of times. The V gene is TRBV6-5, the J gene TRBJ2-1; TRBD2 agrees at 8 bases. Germline assignment: CDR1 MNHEY and CDR2 SVGAGI. There are 13 residues in the CDR3. V was pared by 5 bases and J by 10 bases, with 7 bases of the junction left unmatched. The CDR3 coding sequence is TGTGCCAGCAGTCCATTAGCGGGACGGGAGCAGTTCTTC. Its translation is CASSPLAGREQFF.

This clone was counted once. Here the CDR3 reads CASSFRGGAPTYEQYF. The CDR3 coding sequence is TGTGCCAGCAGCTTTAGGGGGGGCGCCCCGACCTACGAGCAGTACTTC. The J gene is TRBJ2-7, the V gene TRBV11-2, with D possibly matching TRBD2 (7 bases). V lost 3 bases and J lost 2, with 17 bases in between. The germline V gene encodes CDR1 SGHAT and CDR2 FQNNGV. The CDR3 contains 16 residues.

The rearrangement links TRBV15 to TRBJ2-2, with TRBD1 identical over 9 bases. The germline V gene encodes CDR1 LNHNV and CDR2 YYDKDF (reference sequence). CDR3 length: 17 residues. V dropped 4 bases and J dropped 5; count of bases not matched to a gene: 11. This CDR3 is CATSIFGQGLRTGELFF. CDR3 bases: TGTGCCACCAGCATATTCGGACAGGGGCTGCGGACCGGGGAGCTGTTTTTT.

This sequence joins TRBV19 and TRBJ1-5; D perhaps matches TRBD1 (6 bases). The length of the CDR3 is 14 residues. Germline CDR1 reads LNHDA; CDR2 reads SQIVND (reference sequence). Trimming cost V 7 bases and J 1 base, with 11 bases left between them. CDR3 residues: CASTQGYSNQPQHF. The CDR3, as DNA: TGTGCCAGTACGCAGGGGTACAGCAATCAGCCCCAGCATTTT.

The V and J genes are TRBV10-3 and TRBJ1-2; D unclear. Trimming took 6 bases from V and 4 from J, leaving 15 bases between them. Germline loops: CDR1 ENHRY, CDR2 SYGVKD. The CDR3 consists of 14 residues. The CDR3 loop is CAISDSIPFYGYTF. The CDR3 DNA follows: TGTGCCATCAGCGACTCCATCCCCTTCTATGGCTACACCTTC.